This TCR beta chain came from a study of blood T cell repertoires in COVID-19. Across the study: In each case, the material was cDNA or gDNA derived from T cells, B-cell-depleted T cells, or PBMCs.

V was shortened by 5 bases and J by 3 bases, with 14 bases between the two germline ends. CDR3 length equals 16 residues. In germline, CDR1 is SEHNR, CDR2 FQNEAQ (reference sequence). Assay: immunoSEQ multiplex PCR; the TCRdb copy retains only in-frame clones and omits some. The sample records around 260,000 clones, around 87% being singletons. Source material: peripheral blood. V is TRBV7-9 and J is TRBJ2-6; the D gene could be TRBD1 or TRBD2 (7 bases each). The clonotype comes from a man between 18 and 29 years old with active or convalescent COVID-19. For the CDR3, the DNA is TGTGCCAGCAGCAGGGAGGGGGCTCGTGGGGCCAACGTCCTGACTTTC. Protein: CASSREGARGANVLTF.